This T cell receptor (beta chain) derives from a study of blood T cell repertoires in COVID-19 (dated by TCRdb to the early 2020s). The study in broad terms: Samples from collaborators originated in the United States, Italy and Spain and spanned both the acute and convalescent phases of COVID-19. The samples were drawn from two sources: the first 160 participants of the ongoing ImmuneRACE study, and over 950 subjects contributed by 6 global collaborators. The dataset comprised deeply sampled blood TCRbeta repertoires from subjects exposed to, actively infected with, or recovered from COVID-19. HLA class I and class II types, where available, came from metadata supplied by the sample provider rather than from assay-based typing. The repertoires were released in a freely available public database meant as a resource for research on the immune response to SARS-CoV-2. The material from the prospective study consisted of cDNA or gDNA derived from T cells, B-cell-depleted T cells, or PBMCs. A de-identified subject ID, COVID-19 status, age in years and sex were almost always included in the sample metadata.

From a lookup of the germline V gene, CDR1 and CDR2 are SGHRS and YFSETQ. Inclusive of the bounding cysteine and phenylalanine, the CDR3 is 17 residues long. The retained sequence is limited to the CDR3, 51 bases, with the frame set at the first base. The V and J ends are trimmed by 4 bases and 0 bases, leaving 14 bases between them. Note on this clone: It lacks a known antigen. Base quality data are lacking; no much larger clone is found one base away.

TCRbeta CDR3 regions were amplified from genomic DNA using the immunoSEQ Assay, a bias-controlled multiplex PCR. Processing in the source paper ran as follows. The number of nucleated cells in each sample was estimated from the amplification of reference gene primers within the assay. Sequence reads were collapsed and filtered to measure the absolute abundance of every unique TCRbeta CDR3 rearrangement. For each sample, productive Simpson clonality was calculated as the square root of Simpson's diversity index over productive rearrangements. TCRdb carries this immuneACCESS record with in-frame sequences only. Its versions omit some clonotypes, under half of them owing to an unresolved V gene in the studies checked, with the rest unexplained. The D gene and trimming were derived from the DNA, and the V and J assignments and clone size from that table. The sample data list 25,000 or so clones, and about 90% of these were observed just once. Of the sample, about 11% is held by the ten largest clones.

On the study overall, not on this receptor specifically: How much clinical and demographic metadata was included differed by source and by participant, and the metadata was provided uncurated.

Each collaborating institution followed its own protocols to collect whole blood in K2EDTA tubes. For TCRbeta analysis, collaborators shipped samples in one of three forms: frozen whole blood, isolated PBMCs, or DNA extracted from either of those sample types. The sequence was obtained from a man between 65 and 79 years old with acute or convalescent COVID-19. Sequenced material: peripheral blood. The chain links TRBV5-1 with TRBJ1-6; matching of 6 bases hints at TRBD1 as the D gene. At the DNA level, the sequence is TGCGCCAGCAGCGGGGGACAAGCCATCTCCTATAATTCACCCCTCCACTTT. It encodes CASSGGQAISYNSPLHF.